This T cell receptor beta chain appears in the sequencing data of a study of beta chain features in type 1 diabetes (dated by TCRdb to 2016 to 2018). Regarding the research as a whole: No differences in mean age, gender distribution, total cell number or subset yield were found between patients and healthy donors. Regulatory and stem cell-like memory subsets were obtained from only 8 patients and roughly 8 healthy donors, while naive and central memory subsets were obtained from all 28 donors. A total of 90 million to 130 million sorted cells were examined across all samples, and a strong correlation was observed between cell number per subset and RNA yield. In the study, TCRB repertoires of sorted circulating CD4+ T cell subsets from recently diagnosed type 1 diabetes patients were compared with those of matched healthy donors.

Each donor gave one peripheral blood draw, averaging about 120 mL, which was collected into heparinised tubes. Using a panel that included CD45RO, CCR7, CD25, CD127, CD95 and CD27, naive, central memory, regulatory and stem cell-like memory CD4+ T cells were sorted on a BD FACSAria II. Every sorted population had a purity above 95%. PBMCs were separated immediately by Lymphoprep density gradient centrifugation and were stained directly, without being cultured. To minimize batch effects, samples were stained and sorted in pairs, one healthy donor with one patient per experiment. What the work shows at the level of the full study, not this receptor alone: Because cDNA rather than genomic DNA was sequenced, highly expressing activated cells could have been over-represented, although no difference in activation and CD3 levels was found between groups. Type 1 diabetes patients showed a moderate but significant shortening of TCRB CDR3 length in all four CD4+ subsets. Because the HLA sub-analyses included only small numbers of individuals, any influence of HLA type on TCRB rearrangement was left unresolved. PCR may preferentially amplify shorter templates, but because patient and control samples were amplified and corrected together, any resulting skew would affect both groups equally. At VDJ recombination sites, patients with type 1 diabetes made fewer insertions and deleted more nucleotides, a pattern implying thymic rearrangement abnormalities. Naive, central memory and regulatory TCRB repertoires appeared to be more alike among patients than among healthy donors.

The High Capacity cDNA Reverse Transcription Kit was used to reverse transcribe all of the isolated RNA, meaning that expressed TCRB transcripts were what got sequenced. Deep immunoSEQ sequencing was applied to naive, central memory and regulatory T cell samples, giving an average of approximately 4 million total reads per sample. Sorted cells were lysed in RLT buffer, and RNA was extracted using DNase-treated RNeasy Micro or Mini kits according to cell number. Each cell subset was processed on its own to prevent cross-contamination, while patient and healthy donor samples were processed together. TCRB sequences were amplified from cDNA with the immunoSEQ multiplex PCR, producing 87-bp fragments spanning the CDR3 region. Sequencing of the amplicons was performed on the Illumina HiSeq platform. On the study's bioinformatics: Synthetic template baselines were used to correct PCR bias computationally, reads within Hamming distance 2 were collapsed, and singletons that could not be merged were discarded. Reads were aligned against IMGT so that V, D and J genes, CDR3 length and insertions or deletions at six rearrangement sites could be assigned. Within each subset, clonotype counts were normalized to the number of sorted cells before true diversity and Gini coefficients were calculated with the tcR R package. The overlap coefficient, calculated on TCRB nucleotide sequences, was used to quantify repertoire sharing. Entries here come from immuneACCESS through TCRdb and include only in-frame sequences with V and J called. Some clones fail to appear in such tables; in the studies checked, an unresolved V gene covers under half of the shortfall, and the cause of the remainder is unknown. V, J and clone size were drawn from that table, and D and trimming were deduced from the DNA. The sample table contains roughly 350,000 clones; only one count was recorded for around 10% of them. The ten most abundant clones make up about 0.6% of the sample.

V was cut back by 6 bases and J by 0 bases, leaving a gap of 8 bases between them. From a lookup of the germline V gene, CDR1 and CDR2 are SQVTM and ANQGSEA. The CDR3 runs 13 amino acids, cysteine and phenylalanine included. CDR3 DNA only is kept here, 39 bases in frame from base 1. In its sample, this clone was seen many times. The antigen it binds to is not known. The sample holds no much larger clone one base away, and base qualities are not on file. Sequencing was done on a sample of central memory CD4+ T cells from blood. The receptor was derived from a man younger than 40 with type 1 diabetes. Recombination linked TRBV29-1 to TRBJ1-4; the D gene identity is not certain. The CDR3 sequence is CSVVVSTNEKLFF. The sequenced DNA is TGCAGCGTCGTGGTTTCAACTAATGAAAAACTGTTTTTT.